The clone carrying this T cell receptor (beta chain) was picked up one time. Clones were sequenced by immunoSEQ multiplex PCR, and TCRdb holds only the in-frame ones, with some missing. Of 2 million or so clones listed, approximately 95% are singletons. This sample is drawn from a study of shared clonotypes between healthy human individuals. On the study more broadly: The people who gave samples were two women and three men aged 18 to 49.

From germline, CDR1 is MNHNY and CDR2 SVGAGI (reference sequence). The CDR3 totals 11 residues. The V and J ends lost 8 bases and 5 bases respectively, with 9 bases between them. Sequenced material: naive CD4+ T cells sorted from blood. The subset denotes: CD45RA+ positively selected. The rearrangement uses TRBV6-6 and TRBJ2-5, with D tentatively TRBD1 (6 bases). The receptor's source is a man aged 18 to 30 in good health. The DNA of the CDR3 is TGTGCCAGCCGAAGGGGGGAGACCCAGTACTTC. It is translated as CASRRGETQYF.